A selection of T cell receptor beta chains follows, all from one sample in a study of blood T cells in healthy people across ages. TCRdb ran MiXCR on the 5' RACE reads and lists one entry per CDR3 protein. The sample lists about 1.5 million distinct CDR3 sequences; approximately 42% were seen once. The sequenced sample was blood. These receptors all stem from a young woman in good health. CDR3s include the opening cysteine and the closing phenylalanine or tryptophan. A D gene is named only where the DNA matches it firmly. Rows may omit the clone size; those that give it use once, few, many or a size class.

>TRBV11-2|TRBJ1-1|TRBD1|few
TGTGCCAGCAGCTTAGGTGGAGGGGGCGTAGGACATACTGAAGCTTTCTTT
CASSLGGGGVGHTEAFF
>TRBV12-3/TRBV12-4|TRBJ1-2|.|.
TGTGCCAGCAGAGTGCAGGAAAGCTATGGCTACACCTTC
CASRVQESYGYTF
>TRBV6-5|TRBJ1-6|.|.
TGTGCCAGCAGTTACCGGGTGGTGGATTCACCCCCCCACTTT
CASSYRVVDSPPHF
>TRBV6-2/TRBV6-3|TRBJ2-7|TRBD2|.
TGTGCCAGCAGGGCTAGCGGAACCTACGGGCAGTACTTC
CASRASGTYGQYF
>TRBV6-5|TRBJ1-2|.|few
TGTGCCTTCCTGGGGGGCTACACCTTC
CAFLGGYTF
>TRBV3-1|TRBJ1-2|.|few
TGTGCCAGCAGCCCGGGCCGAACGACAGTACCTAACTATGGCTACACCTTC
CASSPGRTTVPNYGYTF
>TRBV6-5|TRBJ1-4|TRBD1|few
TGTGCCAGCAGCCCGGGACAGAAACTGTTTTTT
CASSPGQKLFF
>TRBV29-1|TRBJ2-1|TRBD1|many
TGCAGCGTTGAGACAGGGGGCTACAATGAGCAGTTCTTC
CSVETGGYNEQFF
>TRBV9|TRBJ2-5|.|.
TGTGCCAGCAGCGCCGACGGGGCTTCTTTGTACAATGAGCAGTACTTC
CASSADGASLYNEQYF
>TRBV18|TRBJ2-5|.|few
TGTGCCAGCTCACCAGGACCCGGAGAGACCCAGTACTTC
CASSPGPGETQYF
>TRBV29-1|TRBJ1-3|TRBD1|.
TGCAGCGGGCGACAGGGGGCCGGAAACACCATATATTTT
CSGRQGAGNTIYF
>TRBV6-2/TRBV6-3|TRBJ2-7|.|.
TGTGCCAGCAGTTTGGACGGATCTTGGTACTTC
CASSLDGSWYF
>TRBV28|TRBJ2-3|.|few
TGTGCCAGCACAGGAGGGAGTTCTAGTCCTAGCACAGATACGCAGTATTTT
CASTGGSSSPSTDTQYF
>TRBV7-2|TRBJ2-7|.|.
TGTGCCAGCAGTGGGTTCGGGACACCTTACGAGCAGTACTTC
CASSGFGTPYEQYF
>TRBV11-2|TRBJ2-1|.|few
TGTGCCAGCAGAGCCGGGACATTCCGGGAGCAGTTCTTC
CASRAGTFREQFF
>TRBV7-2|TRBJ2-3|TRBD1|.
TGTGCCAGCAGCTACCAGGACAGGGAGAGCACAGGTACGCAGTATTTT
CASSYQDRESTGTQYF
>TRBV5-1|TRBJ1-1|.|.
TGCGCCAGCAGCTTGAGGCCCAGCGGAGGCACTGAAGCTTTCTTT
CASSLRPSGGTEAFF
>TRBV7-9|TRBJ1-1|.|once
TGTGCCAGCAGCCTGTACCGTGCCGCTTTCTTT
CASSLYRAAFF
>TRBV9|TRBJ1-5|.|.
TGTGCCAGCAGCGCCCGCCCGTACAATCAGCCCCAGCATTTT
CASSARPYNQPQHF
>TRBV27|TRBJ2-1|.|few
TGTGCCAGCAGTTTATTGGGGAACGATGAGCAGTTCTTC
CASSLLGNDEQFF
>TRBV20-1|TRBJ2-2|TRBD1|.
TGCAGTGCTAGAAGGTTGGGGACAGGGCTCGCGAACACCGGGGAGCTGTTTTTT
CSARRLGTGLANTGELFF
>TRBV29-1|TRBJ2-1|TRBD2|.
TGCAGCGTGTCGGGACGAGCGGGGGTAAGAGAGCAGTTCTTC
CSVSGRAGVREQFF
>TRBV29-1|TRBJ2-7|TRBD2|.
TGCAGCGTTGAAGGCGCCCTAGCGGGGAACGAGCAGTACTTC
CSVEGALAGNEQYF
>TRBV5-1|TRBJ2-7|.|.
TGCGCCAGCAGCCCCCGTGCCGACCGACAAAGATACGAGCAGTACTTC
CASSPRADRQRYEQYF
>TRBV4-3|TRBJ1-1|.|.
TGCGCCAGCAGCCAAGATGACTCGAACACTGAAGCTTTCTTT
CASSQDDSNTEAFF
>TRBV2|TRBJ2-3|TRBD2|.
TGTGCCAGCAAGGGACTAGCGGGGTTAACAGATACGCAGTATTTT
CASKGLAGLTDTQYF
>TRBV2|TRBJ2-3|.|.
TGTGCCAGCACACCCCTCGGACAGAACACAGATACGCAGTATTTT
CASTPLGQNTDTQYF
>TRBV10-2|TRBJ2-2|TRBD2|.
TGCGCCAGCACCGGTAGCGGGGGGACTAGACTTACCGGGGAGCTGTTTTTT
CASTGSGGTRLTGELFF
>TRBV7-2|TRBJ2-5|.|.
TGTGCCAGCAGCTTAGTCGGCGGAGACGCAGAGACCCAGTACTTC
CASSLVGGDAETQYF
>TRBV7-9|TRBJ2-2|TRBD2|.
TGTGCCAGCAGCGAGCGGGAGCGGATCGGGGAGCTGTTTTTT
CASSERERIGELFF
>TRBV27|TRBJ2-5|.|few
TGTGCCAGCAGTTTAGGAGTAGCACCACAAGAGACCCAGTACTTC
CASSLGVAPQETQYF
>TRBV6-5|TRBJ2-1|.|.
TGTGCCAGCAGTTACCCCCGTTCGGGTGGGAATTCCTACAATGAGCAGTTCTTC
CASSYPRSGGNSYNEQFF
>TRBV10-1|TRBJ2-7|TRBD1|once
TGCGCCAGCAAAGCCAGGGGGCTCTCCTACGAGCAGTACTTC
CASKARGLSYEQYF
>TRBV12-3/TRBV12-4|TRBJ2-1|TRBD2|.
TGTGCCAGCAGTTTAACCGGGGGGGCCTCTCCATACAATGAGCGGTTCTTC
CASSLTGGASPYNERFF
>TRBV6-6|TRBJ2-2|.|few
TGTGCCAGCAGGAATGGACCCACCGGGGAGCTGTTTTTT
CASRNGPTGELFF
>TRBV10-3|TRBJ1-6|.|.
TGTGCCATCAGGGAGGACAACTCCTATAATTCACCCCTCCACTTT
CAIREDNSYNSPLHF
>TRBV30|TRBJ2-7|TRBD1|once
TGTGCCTGGGGACAGGGGGGGTGGTCCTACGAGCAGTACTTC
CAWGQGGWSYEQYF
>TRBV20-1|TRBJ2-1|.|few
TGCAGTGTATTCGTCCCGTTGACGGGGGAGCAGTTCTTC
CSVFVPLTGEQFF
>TRBV10-2|TRBJ2-5|TRBD1|many
TGCGCCAGCGGATCCGGGACAGGCCCACAAGAGACCCAGTACTTC
CASGSGTGPQETQYF
>TRBV24-1|TRBJ2-3|.|.
TGTGCCACCAGTGATTCGGGGTCCGATACGCAGTATTTT
CATSDSGSDTQYF
>TRBV29-1|TRBJ1-1|TRBD1|.
TGCAGCGCCCAGGCAGGGGGCAGGAACACTGAAGCTTTCTTT
CSAQAGGRNTEAFF
>TRBV6-2/TRBV6-3|TRBJ1-5|.|few
TGTGCCAGCAGTACGGACAATTATCAGCCCCAGCATTTT
CASSTDNYQPQHF
>TRBV28|TRBJ2-7|.|few
TGTGCCAGCAGTTTAGGTGGGAACCGGGGTGAGCAGTACTTC
CASSLGGNRGEQYF
>TRBV5-6|TRBJ2-3|TRBD2|.
TGTGCCAGCAATCACCGGACTAGCGGATTACTCACAGATACGCAGTATTTT
CASNHRTSGLLTDTQYF
>TRBV15|TRBJ2-1|TRBD2|.
TGTGCCACCAGCAGAGATCGGGGACTAGCTCTATACAATGAGCAGTTCTTC
CATSRDRGLALYNEQFF
>TRBV7-6|TRBJ2-5|.|.
TGTGCCAGCAGTCAAAAATCTCCCTTCGGTGAGACCCAGTACTTC
CASSQKSPFGETQYF
>TRBV6-5|TRBJ1-1|TRBD1|.
TGTGCCAGCAGCTCGGACAGGGGGCATCTGATGAACACTGAAGCTTTCTTT
CASSSDRGHLMNTEAFF
>TRBV6-2/TRBV6-3|TRBJ2-7|.|.
TGTGCCAGCATTCAAAGATTCCCCTACGAGCAGTACTTC
CASIQRFPYEQYF
>TRBV7-9|TRBJ1-5|TRBD1|.
TGTGCCAGCAGCTTAGAGGGGGCCCAGCCCCAGCATTTT
CASSLEGAQPQHF
>TRBV20-1|TRBJ1-5|.|few
TGCAGTGCTAGAGATTTTAGGACGAACCGGGGCAATCAGCCCCAGCATTTT
CSARDFRTNRGNQPQHF
>TRBV7-9|TRBJ2-4|.|few
TGTGCCAGCAGACCTAAACCCAAAATTACCAAAAACATTCAGTACTTC
CASRPKPKITKNIQYF
>TRBV27|TRBJ2-7|.|.
TGTGCCAGCAGTTTATTGGGGCAAACCTACGAGCAGTACTTC
CASSLLGQTYEQYF
>TRBV12-3/TRBV12-4|TRBJ2-7|.|many
TGTGCCAGCAGCCCGCAGATACAGGGTTACGAGCAGTACTTC
CASSPQIQGYEQYF
>TRBV20-1|TRBJ2-7|.|.
TGCAGTGCTAGAAGTGTGGGCGACTACAATGAGCAGTACTTC
CSARSVGDYNEQYF
>TRBV9|TRBJ2-7|TRBD1|few
TGTGCCAGCAGCGTAGAAGGGGGCCTCCCCTACGAGCAGTACTTC
CASSVEGGLPYEQYF